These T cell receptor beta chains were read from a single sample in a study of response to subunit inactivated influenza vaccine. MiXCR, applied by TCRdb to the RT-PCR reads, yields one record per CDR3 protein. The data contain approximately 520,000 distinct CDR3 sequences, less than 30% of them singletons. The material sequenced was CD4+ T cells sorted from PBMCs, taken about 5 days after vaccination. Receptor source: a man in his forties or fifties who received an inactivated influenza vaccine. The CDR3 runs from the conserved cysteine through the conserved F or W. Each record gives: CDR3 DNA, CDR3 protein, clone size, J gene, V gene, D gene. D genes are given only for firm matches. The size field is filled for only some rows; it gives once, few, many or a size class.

CDR3 DNA: TGCAGTGCTAGGTCGGGACAGGGGGCGGGCTACGAGCAGTACTTC
CDR3 protein: CSARSGQGAGYEQYF
clone size: many
J gene: TRBJ2-7
V gene: TRBV20-1
D gene: TRBD1

CDR3 DNA: TGTGCCATCAGCCTAGGGACAGGGCGGTATGGCTACACCTTC
CDR3 protein: CAISLGTGRYGYTF
clone size: many
J gene: TRBJ1-2
V gene: TRBV10-3
D gene: TRBD1

CDR3 DNA: TGCAGTGCTAGAGATGGACAGGTGACTTACAATGAGCAGTTCTTC
CDR3 protein: CSARDGQVTYNEQFF
clone size: NA
J gene: TRBJ2-1
V gene: TRBV20-1
D gene: TRBD1

CDR3 DNA: TGTGCCAGCAGCCAAGGGGGGTATGACGGGGAGCTGTTTTTT
CDR3 protein: CASSQGGYDGELFF
clone size: few
J gene: TRBJ2-2
V gene: TRBV4-2
D gene: NA

CDR3 DNA: TGTGCCAGCAGTGAGACTAGCGGGGACTACAATGAGCAGTTCTTC
CDR3 protein: CASSETSGDYNEQFF
clone size: NA
J gene: TRBJ2-1
V gene: TRBV6-1
D gene: TRBD2

CDR3 DNA: TGTGCCAGCAGCGTAGCGCCGTACAGCTCCTACGAGCAGTACTTC
CDR3 protein: CASSVAPYSSYEQYF
clone size: NA
J gene: TRBJ2-7
V gene: TRBV9
D gene: NA

CDR3 DNA: TGTTCCAGCAGCCCACAGGGAGTCGGAGGCTACACCTTC
CDR3 protein: CSSSPQGVGGYTF
clone size: NA
J gene: TRBJ1-2
V gene: TRBV5-5
D gene: NA

CDR3 DNA: TGCGCCAGCAGCTTGGCCGGTAGCTCGGCGCAGTATTTT
CDR3 protein: CASSLAGSSAQYF
clone size: NA
J gene: TRBJ2-3
V gene: TRBV5-1
D gene: NA

CDR3 DNA: TGCAGCGTTGTTGTGGCGGGCGAGACCCAGTACTTC
CDR3 protein: CSVVVAGETQYF
clone size: many
J gene: TRBJ2-5
V gene: TRBV29-1
D gene: NA

CDR3 DNA: TGTGCCAGCAGCTTAGCGAGTCTAGCGGGGCAGAGGACCGGGGAGCTGTTTTTT
CDR3 protein: CASSLASLAGQRTGELFF
clone size: few
J gene: TRBJ2-2
V gene: TRBV7-2
D gene: TRBD2

CDR3 DNA: TGCAGCGTTGCGGCTAGCGGGGGATCAAACAATGAGCAGTTCTTC
CDR3 protein: CSVAASGGSNNEQFF
clone size: NA
J gene: TRBJ2-1
V gene: TRBV29-1
D gene: TRBD2

CDR3 DNA: TGCAGTGCTAGTAAAGGCGGACTAGTCGGCACAGATACGCAGTATTTT
CDR3 protein: CSASKGGLVGTDTQYF
clone size: NA
J gene: TRBJ2-3
V gene: TRBV20-1
D gene: TRBD2

CDR3 DNA: TGCAGTGCCCACAGGGGACCAGATACGCAGTATTTT
CDR3 protein: CSAHRGPDTQYF
clone size: few
J gene: TRBJ2-3
V gene: TRBV20-1
D gene: TRBD1

CDR3 DNA: TGCAGCGTTGAAGTTGCAGGTAACGAGCAGTACTTC
CDR3 protein: CSVEVAGNEQYF
clone size: many
J gene: TRBJ2-7
V gene: TRBV29-1
D gene: NA

CDR3 DNA: TGTGCCAGCAGCTTAGCGGAAGGGTATCAGCCCCAGCATTTT
CDR3 protein: CASSLAEGYQPQHF
clone size: few
J gene: TRBJ1-5
V gene: TRBV7-2
D gene: NA

CDR3 DNA: TGTGCCAGCAGTTTGCGTGAAAACTACGAGCAGTACTTC
CDR3 protein: CASSLRENYEQYF
clone size: few
J gene: TRBJ2-7
V gene: TRBV12-3/TRBV12-4
D gene: NA

CDR3 DNA: TGTGCCAGCAGCTTAGGCGGGAGGATTTACAATGAGCAGTTCTTC
CDR3 protein: CASSLGGRIYNEQFF
clone size: NA
J gene: TRBJ2-1
V gene: TRBV11-2
D gene: TRBD2

CDR3 DNA: TGCAGCGTCGCTCGTCTCTCGGGGGATGAGCAGTTCTTC
CDR3 protein: CSVARLSGDEQFF
clone size: NA
J gene: TRBJ2-1
V gene: TRBV29-1
D gene: NA

CDR3 DNA: TGTGCCAGCAGCCAAAAACAGGGAGGATGGGGCTACACCTTC
CDR3 protein: CASSQKQGGWGYTF
clone size: few
J gene: TRBJ1-2
V gene: TRBV2
D gene: NA

CDR3 DNA: TGTGCCAGCAGTTCGGGACTCTTCGGCGGGGAGCTGTTTTTT
CDR3 protein: CASSSGLFGGELFF
clone size: NA
J gene: TRBJ2-2
V gene: TRBV6-2/TRBV6-3
D gene: NA

CDR3 DNA: TGCGCCAGCAGCCGTCTCGGTCCCGGGGAGCTGTTTTTT
CDR3 protein: CASSRLGPGELFF
clone size: NA
J gene: TRBJ2-2
V gene: TRBV4-1
D gene: NA

CDR3 DNA: TGTGCCAGCAGTTACTCGGTTGGGACCGGGGAGCTGTTTTTT
CDR3 protein: CASSYSVGTGELFF
clone size: few
J gene: TRBJ2-2
V gene: TRBV6-5
D gene: NA

CDR3 DNA: TGTGCCAGCAGCTGGAAGATTAGCGGGAGTTACGAGCAGTACTTC
CDR3 protein: CASSWKISGSYEQYF
clone size: NA
J gene: TRBJ2-7
V gene: TRBV7-2
D gene: TRBD2

CDR3 DNA: TGTGCCAGCTCACCTCGTCGTAGCCGAAGGAGCTCCTACGAGCAGTACTTC
CDR3 protein: CASSPRRSRRSSYEQYF
clone size: few
J gene: TRBJ2-7
V gene: TRBV18
D gene: NA

CDR3 DNA: TGTGCCAGCAGTGAACTACAGGGATCAGGCACTGGCTACACCTTC
CDR3 protein: CASSELQGSGTGYTF
clone size: few
J gene: TRBJ1-2
V gene: TRBV2
D gene: NA

CDR3 DNA: TGTGCCACCAGCGGACGACGAGCCGGAAGTATCCCCGGGGAGCTGTTTTTT
CDR3 protein: CATSGRRAGSIPGELFF
clone size: NA
J gene: TRBJ2-2
V gene: TRBV15
D gene: NA

CDR3 DNA: TGCAGTGCTAGAGATTACAATACGCAGTATTTT
CDR3 protein: CSARDYNTQYF
clone size: few
J gene: TRBJ2-3
V gene: TRBV20-1
D gene: NA

CDR3 DNA: TGTGCCAGCAGCTTAGCCCCAGGGGCGATGATCCCTGGGGCCAACGTCCTGACTTTC
CDR3 protein: CASSLAPGAMIPGANVLTF
clone size: once
J gene: TRBJ2-6
V gene: TRBV7-2
D gene: NA

CDR3 DNA: TGTGCCAGCAGTTTAGGAGGGGGACCCCAGCATTTT
CDR3 protein: CASSLGGGPQHF
clone size: NA
J gene: TRBJ1-5
V gene: TRBV12-3/TRBV12-4
D gene: NA

CDR3 DNA: TGTGCCAGCAGGCCAACGGAGGCCTACAATGAGCAGTTCTTC
CDR3 protein: CASRPTEAYNEQFF
clone size: NA
J gene: TRBJ2-1
V gene: TRBV28
D gene: NA

CDR3 DNA: TGTGCCAGCAGCTTAAGGGACAGGGGGCTCGATGAGCAGTTCTTC
CDR3 protein: CASSLRDRGLDEQFF
clone size: NA
J gene: TRBJ2-1
V gene: TRBV7-9
D gene: TRBD1

CDR3 DNA: TGTGCCAGCAACCTCGCAGCGGGAGGGAATGAGCAGTTCTTC
CDR3 protein: CASNLAAGGNEQFF
clone size: few
J gene: TRBJ2-1
V gene: TRBV12-3/TRBV12-4
D gene: TRBD2

CDR3 DNA: TGTGCCAGCAGTGACCCCGGGACGGGGAACACCGGGGAGCTGTTTTTT
CDR3 protein: CASSDPGTGNTGELFF
clone size: few
J gene: TRBJ2-2
V gene: TRBV25-1
D gene: NA

CDR3 DNA: TGTGCCAGCAGTACTCAGGGCGGCCAGCCCCAGCATTTT
CDR3 protein: CASSTQGGQPQHF
clone size: few
J gene: TRBJ1-5
V gene: TRBV6-5
D gene: NA

CDR3 DNA: TGTGCCAGCAGGCAGGGTCCGAAGGATACGCAGTATTTT
CDR3 protein: CASRQGPKDTQYF
clone size: NA
J gene: TRBJ2-3
V gene: TRBV5-6
D gene: NA

CDR3 DNA: TGTGCCACCAACAGGGTGACCTACAATGAGCAGTTCTTC
CDR3 protein: CATNRVTYNEQFF
clone size: NA
J gene: TRBJ2-1
V gene: TRBV10-3
D gene: NA

CDR3 DNA: TGTGCCAGCAGCTTTGTAGGGGCCCAGTACTTC
CDR3 protein: CASSFVGAQYF
clone size: NA
J gene: TRBJ2-5
V gene: TRBV7-2
D gene: NA

CDR3 DNA: TGCGCCAGCAGCTTCCGGGACAATGGGGAGACCCAGTACTTC
CDR3 protein: CASSFRDNGETQYF
clone size: NA
J gene: TRBJ2-5
V gene: TRBV5-1
D gene: NA

CDR3 DNA: TGTGCCAGCAGCTTTCGGGCTAGCGGGGGGGCCGTTCACAATGAGCAGTTCTTC
CDR3 protein: CASSFRASGGAVHNEQFF
clone size: NA
J gene: TRBJ2-1
V gene: TRBV13
D gene: TRBD2

CDR3 DNA: TGTGCCAGCAGTTTCTCCTCGGGGACTGGGGCCAACGTCCTGACTTTC
CDR3 protein: CASSFSSGTGANVLTF
clone size: NA
J gene: TRBJ2-6
V gene: TRBV6-2/TRBV6-3
D gene: NA

CDR3 DNA: TGTGCCAGCAGCTTCCCGCCCTCCGGGGAGCTGTTTTTT
CDR3 protein: CASSFPPSGELFF
clone size: many
J gene: TRBJ2-2
V gene: TRBV7-2
D gene: NA

CDR3 DNA: TGTGCCAGCAGCCTGGGACTAGCGGGAGCCGAGACCCAGTACTTC
CDR3 protein: CASSLGLAGAETQYF
clone size: NA
J gene: TRBJ2-5
V gene: TRBV3-1
D gene: TRBD2

CDR3 DNA: TGTGCCAGCAGCTCCGGACTGGACAATGAAAAACTGTTTTTT
CDR3 protein: CASSSGLDNEKLFF
clone size: NA
J gene: TRBJ1-4
V gene: TRBV7-2
D gene: NA

CDR3 DNA: TGTGCCACCAGTGCATTTGGGGGGCAATCCTACAATGAGCAGTTCTTC
CDR3 protein: CATSAFGGQSYNEQFF
clone size: NA
J gene: TRBJ2-1
V gene: TRBV24-1
D gene: NA

CDR3 DNA: TGTGCCAGCAGTCCCGTACGGGTTGCTAATGAAAAACTGTTTTTT
CDR3 protein: CASSPVRVANEKLFF
clone size: few
J gene: TRBJ1-4
V gene: TRBV12-3/TRBV12-4
D gene: NA

CDR3 DNA: TGCAGTGCTAGAGAACCGGGTGTGGGATTCGCGTCCGAGCAGTACTTC
CDR3 protein: CSAREPGVGFASEQYF
clone size: NA
J gene: TRBJ2-7
V gene: TRBV20-1
D gene: NA

CDR3 DNA: TGTGCCAGCAGCTTAGCGCCGTCTGGGGAGCTGTTTTTT
CDR3 protein: CASSLAPSGELFF
clone size: many
J gene: TRBJ2-2
V gene: TRBV7-7
D gene: NA

CDR3 DNA: TGTGCCAGCAGCCTCGGGACACTAACAACAGATACGCAGTATTTT
CDR3 protein: CASSLGTLTTDTQYF
clone size: NA
J gene: TRBJ2-3
V gene: TRBV5-5
D gene: NA

CDR3 DNA: TGTGCCAGCGCCCGGTGGGGACAAGAGACCCAGTACTTC
CDR3 protein: CASARWGQETQYF
clone size: NA
J gene: TRBJ2-5
V gene: TRBV2
D gene: NA